This entry concerns a single T cell receptor (beta chain). Its antigen remains unidentified. This specimen belongs to a study of siplizumab effects on memory and regulatory T cells. Mixed lymphocyte reaction cells underwent less than seven days of coculture at 37°C. Stimulator PBMCs carried Violet Dye, while responder PBMCs carried CFSE, combined at 1:1. Clones were sequenced by immunoSEQ multiplex PCR, and TCRdb holds only the in-frame ones, with some missing. Of some 14,000 clones in the sample, around 43% were seen once. Study conclusions and caveats: A major contribution to the alloresponse seemed to be made by naive T cells, which seemed more diverse than memory cells.

The length of the CDR3 is 14 residues. Germline V gene lookup returns CDR1 LNHNV and CDR2 YYDKDF (reference sequence). V was clipped by 0 bases and J by 5 bases, with 10 bases between them. The V and J genes are TRBV15 and TRBJ2-5; D possibly uses TRBD1 or TRBD2 (6 bases each). The sequencing input was CFSE-low (dividing) CD4+ T cells sorted from an allogeneic mixed lymphocyte reaction. The receptor was derived from a human donor in good health; the cells came from an allogeneic mixed lymphocyte reaction. Some clones in this sample may be carry-over from other donors' samples. CDR3 DNA sequence: TGTGCCACCAGCAGAGATCAGGGGAGGGAGACCCAGTACTTC. Protein product: CATSRDQGRETQYF.